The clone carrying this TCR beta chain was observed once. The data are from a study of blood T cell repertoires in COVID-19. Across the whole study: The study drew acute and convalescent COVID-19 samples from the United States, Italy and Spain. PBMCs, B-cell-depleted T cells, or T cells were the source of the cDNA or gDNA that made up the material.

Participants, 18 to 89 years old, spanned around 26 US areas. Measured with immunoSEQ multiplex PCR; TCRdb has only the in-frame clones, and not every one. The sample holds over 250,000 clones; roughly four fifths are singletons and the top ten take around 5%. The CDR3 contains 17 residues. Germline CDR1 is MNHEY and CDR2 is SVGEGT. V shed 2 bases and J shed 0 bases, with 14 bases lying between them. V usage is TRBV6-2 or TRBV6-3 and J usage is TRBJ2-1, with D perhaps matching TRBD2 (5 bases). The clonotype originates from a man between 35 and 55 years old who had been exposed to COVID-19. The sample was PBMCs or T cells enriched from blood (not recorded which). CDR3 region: CASSYRYTGSSYNEQFF. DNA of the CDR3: TGTGCCAGCAGTTACCGTTACACGGGGAGCTCCTACAATGAGCAGTTCTTC.